The 13 T cell receptor beta chains below all came from one sample that was sequenced in a study of CD8 T cells in Susac syndrome. A quantity of 0.5 to 1 ug RNA underwent reverse transcription using random hexamers. TCRdb re-called the immunoSEQ multiplex PCR reads through MiXCR, storing one row per CDR3 protein. The table includes about 81,000 distinct CDR3 sequences, approximately 95% detected once. The source material was CD8+ T cells from PBMCs. The source is a human donor with Susac syndrome.

This clonotype was seen a single time. This sequence joins TRBV30 and TRBJ2-1; 8 bases are shared with TRBD2. Germline V lookup: CDR1 GTSNPN, CDR2 SVGIG (reference sequence). The CDR3 is 17 residues long. Trimming removed 1 base from V and 0 bases from J; junction bases left unmatched: 8. The CDR3 sequence is CAWSGAGERNSYNEQFF. The DNA of the CDR3 is TGTGCCTGGAGTGGAGCGGGAGAAAGGAACTCCTACAATGAGCAGTTCTTC.

This chain joins TRBV30 and TRBJ2-5; D gene uncertain. This CDR3 comprises 13 residues. In germline, CDR1 is GTSNPN, CDR2 SVGIG (reference sequence). Trimming removed 0 bases from V and 5 bases from J, with 10 bases in between. The CDR3 region is CAWSVLPSETQYF. As DNA, the CDR3 is TGTGCCTGGAGTGTACTACCCTCCGAGACCCAGTACTTC. The whole variable domain, remainder taken from reference TRBV30 and TRBJ2-5, is SQTIHQWPATLVQPVGSPLSLECTVEGTSNPNLYWYRQAAGRGLQLLFYSVGIGQISSEVPQNLSASRPQDRQFILSSKKLLLSDSGFYLCAWSVLPSETQYFGPGTRLLVL.

The rearrangement uses TRBV19 and TRBJ1-4; 8 nucleotides agree with TRBD1. In germline, CDR1 is LNHDA, CDR2 SQIVND (reference sequence). V gave up 9 bases and J gave up 10 bases; unmatched junction bases: 4. This CDR3 comprises 11 residues. The DNA of the CDR3 is TGTGCCAGCGGACAGGGTTTAAAACTGTTTTTT. It specifies CASGQGLKLFF.

The genes are TRBV19 and TRBJ2-1; D remains unclear. Trimming stripped 3 bases from V and 0 bases from J, with 3 bases between. Looked up from germline, CDR1 is LNHDA and CDR2 is SQIVND (reference sequence). The CDR3 loop spans 13 amino acids. Here the CDR3 DNA reads TGTGCCAGTAGTATGGGCTCCTACAATGAGCAGTTCTTC. Its translation is CASSMGSYNEQFF. The full variable domain, in which reference TRBV19 and TRBJ2-1 provide the parts outside the CDR3, is DGGITQSPKYLFRKEGQNVTLSCEQNLNHDAMYWYRQDPGQGLRLIYYSQIVNDFQKGDIAEGYSVSREKKESFPLTVTSAQKNPTAFYLCASSMGSYNEQFFGPGTRLTVL.

The genes are TRBV18 and TRBJ1-1, with unresolved D. CDR3 length: 13 amino acids. The V end was cut by 3 bases, the J end by 1 base, with 6 bases between. CDR1 is KGHSH and CDR2 is LQKENI in the germline V gene. The CDR3 spells CASSPPSNTEAFF. As DNA, the CDR3 is TGTGCCAGCTCACCCCCGTCGAACACTGAAGCTTTCTTT.

This chain connects TRBV7-2 to TRBJ2-7; 9 bases are a match to TRBD1. The ends lost 5 bases at V and 2 bases at J; junction bases unmatched: 4. The CDR3 contains 14 residues. Germline V lookup: CDR1 SGHTA, CDR2 FQGNSA. In nucleotides, the CDR3 is TGTGCCAGCAGCGCGGACAGGGGTCCCTACGAGCAGTACTTC. As protein: CASSADRGPYEQYF.

This CDR3 is CASSSPTGELFF. Here the CDR3 DNA reads TGTGCCAGCAGCTCCCCGACCGGGGAGCTGTTTTTT. The chain has TRBV9 and TRBJ2-2; no firm D call. CDR1 and CDR2 from the germline V gene are SGDLS and YYNGEE. The CDR3 is made up of 12 amino acids. With 4 bases removed from V and 5 bases from J, the gap between germline ends came to 6 bases.

This clonotype was picked up one time. This chain uses TRBV7-9 with TRBJ2-3, with 10 positions matching TRBD2. The CDR3 runs to 16 residues. The V gene's germline CDR1 is SEHNR and CDR2 FQNEAQ (reference sequence). V lost 7 bases, J lost 6 bases, and 13 bases stayed unmatched. The CDR3 DNA reads as TGTGCCAGCAAACCCCCCCTAGCGGGGGTTGTGGATACGCAGTATTTT. Its translation: CASKPPLAGVVDTQYF. The whole variable domain, remainder taken from reference TRBV7-9 and TRBJ2-3, is DTGVSQNPRHKITKRGQNVTFRCDPISEHNRLYWYRQTLGQGPEFLTYFQNEAQLEKSRLLSDRFSAERPKGSFSTLEIQRTEQGDSAMYLCASKPPLAGVVDTQYFGPGTRLTVL.

The chain couples TRBV7-3 to TRBJ2-1; D is unresolved. V was clipped by 3 bases and J by 5 bases, with 8 bases between them. This CDR3 contains 13 residues. The germline CDR1 and CDR2 sequences are SGHTA and FQGTGA. DNA of the CDR3: TGTGCCAGCAGCTTGATTGGCGACAATGAGCAGTTCTTC. Translation: CASSLIGDNEQFF.

In this sample, this clonotype turned up once. CDR3 residues: CASWVPAKNIQYF. DNA for the CDR3: TGTGCCTCCTGGGTACCGGCCAAAAACATTCAGTACTTC. The chain carries TRBV2 and TRBJ2-4, with D hard to call. Germline V gene sequence: CDR1 SNHLY, CDR2 FYNNEI. The CDR3 has 13 amino acids. The V end was cut by 11 bases, the J end by 1 base, with 12 bases between.

The DNA for the CDR3 is TGTGCCAGCAGTTTCGGGACAGGGGGCGCGACCCTCCACTTT. The encoded protein is CASSFGTGGATLHF. This chain uses TRBV12-3 or TRBV12-4 with TRBJ1-6; 12 bases agree with TRBD1. Trimming removed 3 bases from V and 14 bases from J; junction bases left unmatched: 5. This CDR3 is built from 14 residues.

The rearrangement links TRBV5-6 to TRBJ1-2; 8 bases are shared with TRBD1. CDR1 is SGHDT, CDR2 YYEEEE, per germline. Trimming cost V 4 bases and J 4 bases; bases outside gene matches: 12. This CDR3 is 16 amino acids long. This chain's CDR3 is CASSDGTGQHLYGYTF. The CDR3 coding sequence is TGTGCCAGCAGCGACGGGACAGGCCAGCACCTCTATGGCTACACCTTC.

The V and J genes are TRBV28 and TRBJ2-1, with 14 bases lining up with TRBD2. Germline lookup yields CDR1 MDHEN and CDR2 SYDVKM. CDR3 length: 14 residues. V gave up 5 bases and J gave up 14 bases; unmatched junction bases: 8. CDR3 loop: CASSLGLAGELEFF. CDR3 in DNA: TGTGCCAGCAGTCTGGGACTAGCGGGAGAATTGGAGTTCTTC.